These T cell receptor beta chains were read from a single sample in a study of neurological immune-mediated disorders. A single record per CDR3 protein comes from TCRdb applying MiXCR to the 5' RACE reads. Of about 35,000 distinct CDR3 sequences listed, nearly 7.5% are singletons. Sample: PBMCs. The source is a middle-aged woman in good health. CDR3s include the opening cysteine and the closing phenylalanine or tryptophan. The order of the fields is D gene, clone size, V gene, J gene, CDR3 DNA, CDR3 protein. The D gene is left open where the match is weak. Size is omitted from some rows. Given values are once, few, many or a class for expanded clones.

d_gene: TRBD1; abundance: many; v_gene: TRBV11-1; j_gene: TRBJ1-1; CDR3nt: TGTGCCAGCAGCTTACAAGGGGGCAGGACTGAAGCTTTCTTT; CDR3aa: CASSLQGGRTEAFF
d_gene: TRBD1; abundance: many; v_gene: TRBV13; j_gene: TRBJ1-1; CDR3nt: TGTGCCAGCAGCTGGGGGACAGGGCGGAACACTGAAGCTTTCTTT; CDR3aa: CASSWGTGRNTEAFF
d_gene: .; abundance: many; v_gene: TRBV14; j_gene: TRBJ2-3; CDR3nt: TGTGCCAGCAGCCCGAACTATTATACGCAGTATTTT; CDR3aa: CASSPNYYTQYF
d_gene: TRBD2; abundance: many; v_gene: TRBV10-3; j_gene: TRBJ2-7; CDR3nt: TGTGCCATCAGTGACCGGACTAGCGGGAGCTCCTACGAGCAGTACTTC; CDR3aa: CAISDRTSGSSYEQYF
d_gene: .; abundance: few; v_gene: TRBV6-4; j_gene: TRBJ1-2; CDR3nt: TGTGCCAGCAGTGGGGACTCCGGGACCCGCTACACCTTC; CDR3aa: CASSGDSGTRYTF
d_gene: .; abundance: many; v_gene: TRBV7-2; j_gene: TRBJ2-7; CDR3nt: TGTGCCAGCAGCTTACGGTCCAGTCCCGCCTTTTACGAGCAGTACTTC; CDR3aa: CASSLRSSPAFYEQYF
d_gene: .; abundance: .; v_gene: TRBV29-1; j_gene: TRBJ2-5; CDR3nt: TGCAGCGTTGAAATGGAGCAAGAGACCCAGTACTTC; CDR3aa: CSVEMEQETQYF
d_gene: .; abundance: many; v_gene: TRBV15; j_gene: TRBJ2-1; CDR3nt: TGTGCCACCAACAGAGACTTGGGGGCACCCTACAATGAGCAGTTCTTC; CDR3aa: CATNRDLGAPYNEQFF
d_gene: .; abundance: .; v_gene: TRBV6-5; j_gene: TRBJ2-3; CDR3nt: TGTGCCAGCAGTTACGGGGCGGGGACGCCAGATACGCAGTATTTT; CDR3aa: CASSYGAGTPDTQYF
d_gene: TRBD2; abundance: once; v_gene: TRBV12-3/TRBV12-4; j_gene: TRBJ2-5; CDR3nt: TGTGCCAGCAGTCCCGGACTAGCGGGTGACTACGCGCAGTACTTC; CDR3aa: CASSPGLAGDYAQYF
d_gene: TRBD1; abundance: many; v_gene: TRBV6-5; j_gene: TRBJ2-5; CDR3nt: TGTGCCAGCAGTCCTCGGGACAGGGGGCTTGAGGAGACCCAGTACTTC; CDR3aa: CASSPRDRGLEETQYF
d_gene: TRBD1; abundance: many; v_gene: TRBV11-3; j_gene: TRBJ2-1; CDR3nt: TGTGCCAGCAGCGTCCGGGACAGGTTAAATGAGCAGTTCTTC; CDR3aa: CASSVRDRLNEQFF
d_gene: TRBD1; abundance: many; v_gene: TRBV7-2; j_gene: TRBJ2-2; CDR3nt: TGTGCCAGCAGCCCTTGGGACAGCTTATACGCGAACACCGGGGAGCTGTTTTTT; CDR3aa: CASSPWDSLYANTGELFF
d_gene: .; abundance: many; v_gene: TRBV5-1; j_gene: TRBJ1-1; CDR3nt: TGCGCCAGCACCTTAAGGGGGGGCGGCAAGATGAACACTGAAGCTTTCTTT; CDR3aa: CASTLRGGGKMNTEAFF
d_gene: .; abundance: many; v_gene: TRBV10-3; j_gene: TRBJ2-6; CDR3nt: TGTGCCATTAGGACGGATAGCTCTGGGGCCAACGTCCTGACTTTC; CDR3aa: CAIRTDSSGANVLTF
d_gene: .; abundance: many; v_gene: TRBV4-2; j_gene: TRBJ1-2; CDR3nt: TGTGCCAGCAGCCAAGAGGGAGCAGATAACTATGGCTACACCTTC; CDR3aa: CASSQEGADNYGYTF
d_gene: TRBD2; abundance: many; v_gene: TRBV28; j_gene: TRBJ2-1; CDR3nt: TGTGCCAGCAGTCCCAGCCGGGGCGGGAGGTACAATGAGCAGTTCTTC; CDR3aa: CASSPSRGGRYNEQFF
d_gene: .; abundance: many; v_gene: TRBV29-1; j_gene: TRBJ2-3; CDR3nt: TGCAGCGTTACCCGAGGGGCGGGCACAGATACGCAGTATTTT; CDR3aa: CSVTRGAGTDTQYF
d_gene: .; abundance: many; v_gene: TRBV15; j_gene: TRBJ2-7; CDR3nt: TGTGCCACCAGCAGGGACGGCTACGAGCAGTACTTC; CDR3aa: CATSRDGYEQYF
d_gene: TRBD1; abundance: many; v_gene: TRBV9; j_gene: TRBJ1-1; CDR3nt: TGTGCCAGCAGCAGAGAACAGGGGACTGAAGCTTTCTTT; CDR3aa: CASSREQGTEAFF
d_gene: .; abundance: few; v_gene: TRBV10-3; j_gene: TRBJ2-3; CDR3nt: TGTGCCATCAGCGGGTACCGGGCTACTCAATCTGATACGCAGTATTTT; CDR3aa: CAISGYRATQSDTQYF
d_gene: .; abundance: many; v_gene: TRBV12-3/TRBV12-4; j_gene: TRBJ2-6; CDR3nt: TGTGCCAGCAGTCCCTCTGGGGCCAACGTCCTGACTTTC; CDR3aa: CASSPSGANVLTF
d_gene: .; abundance: many; v_gene: TRBV12-3/TRBV12-4; j_gene: TRBJ2-6; CDR3nt: TGTGCCAGCAGTCCCTGGGAGGCTAGAGGAGGGGCCAACGTCCTGACTTTC; CDR3aa: CASSPWEARGGANVLTF
d_gene: .; abundance: many; v_gene: TRBV5-1; j_gene: TRBJ1-1; CDR3nt: TGCGCCAGCAGCTTAGCCAGGGGTACCGACCTAACCTTT; CDR3aa: CASSLARGTDLTF
d_gene: .; abundance: many; v_gene: TRBV7-9; j_gene: TRBJ2-1; CDR3nt: TGTGCCAGCAGCAGTCCAGGGCAGTTCTTC; CDR3aa: CASSSPGQFF
d_gene: .; abundance: many; v_gene: TRBV5-1; j_gene: TRBJ2-7; CDR3nt: TGCGCCAGCAGCGACCAGGGCGAGCAGTACTTC; CDR3aa: CASSDQGEQYF
d_gene: .; abundance: many; v_gene: TRBV28; j_gene: TRBJ1-4; CDR3nt: TGTGCCAGCAGCCTCCAGGGGTTTCGAGAAAAACTGTTTTTT; CDR3aa: CASSLQGFREKLFF
d_gene: .; abundance: many; v_gene: TRBV10-3; j_gene: TRBJ1-2; CDR3nt: TGTGCCATCACAGCAGGGGTTGGCTACACCTTC; CDR3aa: CAITAGVGYTF
d_gene: TRBD2; abundance: many; v_gene: TRBV11-2; j_gene: TRBJ2-2; CDR3nt: TGTGCCAGCAGCTTCCCGGGTAGCGGGAGGCCCAACACCGGGGAGCTGTTTTTT; CDR3aa: CASSFPGSGRPNTGELFF
d_gene: TRBD2; abundance: many; v_gene: TRBV9; j_gene: TRBJ2-7; CDR3nt: TGTGCCAGCAGCGCTAGCGGAGCTGCTTACGAGCAGTACTTC; CDR3aa: CASSASGAAYEQYF
d_gene: .; abundance: many; v_gene: TRBV24-1; j_gene: TRBJ2-3; CDR3nt: TGTGCCACCAGTGATGGTAGGGGTTGGGCCCCAGATACGCAGTATTTT; CDR3aa: CATSDGRGWAPDTQYF
d_gene: .; abundance: many; v_gene: TRBV27; j_gene: TRBJ1-1; CDR3nt: TGTGCCAGCAGTTTCATTCAACAGGTCACTGAAGCTTTCTTT; CDR3aa: CASSFIQQVTEAFF
d_gene: .; abundance: .; v_gene: TRBV2; j_gene: TRBJ1-2; CDR3nt: TGTGCCAGCAGTGAAACTCCTGCCGGGACCTTC; CDR3aa: CASSETPAGTF
d_gene: TRBD1; abundance: many; v_gene: TRBV29-1; j_gene: TRBJ2-2; CDR3nt: TGCAGCGTTCTGGACAGGGTCGGCACCGGGGAGCTGTTTTTT; CDR3aa: CSVLDRVGTGELFF
d_gene: .; abundance: many; v_gene: TRBV11-2; j_gene: TRBJ2-3; CDR3nt: TGTGCCAGCAGCTTAGTGGCAGGCGAACATACGCAGTATTTT; CDR3aa: CASSLVAGEHTQYF
d_gene: TRBD2; abundance: many; v_gene: TRBV5-1; j_gene: TRBJ2-3; CDR3nt: TGCGCCAGCAGCCCTATAGCGGGAGGGCGGACAGATACGCAGTATTTT; CDR3aa: CASSPIAGGRTDTQYF
d_gene: .; abundance: many; v_gene: TRBV28; j_gene: TRBJ2-7; CDR3nt: TGTGCCACTATGGACGCCTACGAGCAGTACTTC; CDR3aa: CATMDAYEQYF
d_gene: .; abundance: many; v_gene: TRBV28; j_gene: TRBJ1-2; CDR3nt: TGTGCCAGCAGTTCCGATGTGTATGGCTACACCTTC; CDR3aa: CASSSDVYGYTF
d_gene: .; abundance: many; v_gene: TRBV7-9; j_gene: TRBJ2-5; CDR3nt: TGTGCCAGCAGCCACCTGGGCAGTCAAGAGACCCAGTACTTC; CDR3aa: CASSHLGSQETQYF
d_gene: TRBD2; abundance: many; v_gene: TRBV5-1; j_gene: TRBJ2-5; CDR3nt: TGCGCCAGTACGGAAAGCATGGCTAGCGGGAAAGAGACCCAGTACTTC; CDR3aa: CASTESMASGKETQYF
d_gene: .; abundance: many; v_gene: TRBV29-1; j_gene: TRBJ2-3; CDR3nt: TGCAGCGTCAGGAGGGCCCTTAGCACAGATACGCAGTATTTT; CDR3aa: CSVRRALSTDTQYF
d_gene: TRBD1; abundance: .; v_gene: TRBV5-1; j_gene: TRBJ1-1; CDR3nt: TGCGCCAGCAGCTTGGCCGTGGGGGACAGGGCTGAAGCTTTCTTT; CDR3aa: CASSLAVGDRAEAFF
d_gene: .; abundance: many; v_gene: TRBV4-2; j_gene: TRBJ2-3; CDR3nt: TGTGCCAGCAGCCAGCAGGGGCCACGCACAGATACGCAGTATTTT; CDR3aa: CASSQQGPRTDTQYF
d_gene: TRBD1; abundance: many; v_gene: TRBV24-1; j_gene: TRBJ2-1; CDR3nt: TGTGCCACCGACGGACAGGACGGGGACAATGAGCAGTTCTTC; CDR3aa: CATDGQDGDNEQFF
d_gene: .; abundance: many; v_gene: TRBV6-1; j_gene: TRBJ2-1; CDR3nt: TGTGCCAGCAGTGAATTCCCAGGGTCAGGGAATGAGCAGTTCTTC; CDR3aa: CASSEFPGSGNEQFF
d_gene: .; abundance: many; v_gene: TRBV24-1; j_gene: TRBJ2-5; CDR3nt: TGTGCCACCAGTTATGCAGAGCAGGAGACCCAGTACTTC; CDR3aa: CATSYAEQETQYF
d_gene: TRBD1; abundance: many; v_gene: TRBV20-1; j_gene: TRBJ1-2; CDR3nt: TGCAGTGCTGTGGACAGGGGCGACTACTATGGCTACACCTTC; CDR3aa: CSAVDRGDYYGYTF
d_gene: .; abundance: medium-sized; v_gene: TRBV5-1; j_gene: TRBJ1-5; CDR3nt: TGCGCCAGCAGCTTGGACCCCAATCAGCCCCAGCATTTT; CDR3aa: CASSLDPNQPQHF
d_gene: .; abundance: many; v_gene: TRBV5-1; j_gene: TRBJ2-1; CDR3nt: TGCGCCAGCAGCTTGGGGATCAGGGTTAGGGATGAGCAGTTCTTC; CDR3aa: CASSLGIRVRDEQFF
d_gene: .; abundance: many; v_gene: TRBV9; j_gene: TRBJ2-7; CDR3nt: TGTGCCAGCAGCCGGACCGAGTTCTACGAGCAGTACTTC; CDR3aa: CASSRTEFYEQYF
d_gene: .; abundance: .; v_gene: TRBV20-1; j_gene: TRBJ2-1; CDR3nt: TGCAGTGCTGGTCAATATGGGGGCTTTAGGAGTGAGCAGTTCTTC; CDR3aa: CSAGQYGGFRSEQFF
d_gene: TRBD2; abundance: many; v_gene: TRBV20-1; j_gene: TRBJ2-7; CDR3nt: TGCAGTGCTAGAGATCGGGGAGGGAGCTCCTACGAGCAGTACTTC; CDR3aa: CSARDRGGSSYEQYF
d_gene: .; abundance: many; v_gene: TRBV25-1; j_gene: TRBJ1-2; CDR3nt: TGTGCCAGCAGTGGGCAGGGCTACTATGGCTACACCTTC; CDR3aa: CASSGQGYYGYTF
d_gene: TRBD1; abundance: .; v_gene: TRBV4-1; j_gene: TRBJ2-5; CDR3nt: TGCGCCAGCAGCCGAGGCCAGGGGGCTGGAGAAGAGACCCAGTACTTC; CDR3aa: CASSRGQGAGEETQYF
d_gene: TRBD1; abundance: many; v_gene: TRBV5-6; j_gene: TRBJ1-2; CDR3nt: TGTGCCAGCTGGACCGGGACAGGGCGCTATGGCTACACCTTC; CDR3aa: CASWTGTGRYGYTF